This is a list of T cell receptor beta chains from one sample in a study of blood T cell repertoires in COVID-19. The table came from immunoSEQ multiplex PCR; TCRdb's copy has only in-frame clones and leaves some out. The data hold 150,000 to 200,000 clones, with roughly 84% observed a single time. The source material was peripheral blood. The receptors here all came from a woman of 80 years or more with active or convalescent COVID-19. CDR3s include the opening cysteine and the closing phenylalanine or tryptophan. D genes are given only for firm matches. Clone size appears in some rows only: once, few, many, or a class for an expanded clone.

d_call: .; clone_size: .; j_call: TRBJ2-7; v_call: TRBV3-1/TRBV3-2; cdr3_nt: TGTGCCAGCAGCCAGTTCGGTACCTACGAGCAGTACTTC; cdr3_aa: CASSQFGTYEQYF
d_call: .; clone_size: .; j_call: TRBJ1-1; v_call: TRBV6-6; cdr3_nt: TGTGCCAGCAGCCCCCTAGCATCGACTGAAGCTTTCTTT; cdr3_aa: CASSPLASTEAFF
d_call: .; clone_size: .; j_call: TRBJ1-5; v_call: TRBV19; cdr3_nt: TGTGCCAGTAGCCTGACAGGCAATCAGCCCCAGCATTTT; cdr3_aa: CASSLTGNQPQHF
d_call: TRBD1; clone_size: .; j_call: TRBJ2-2; v_call: TRBV19; cdr3_nt: TGTGCCAGTAGGCGACCGGGACAGGGTAGTTTTGAGGGCACCGGGGAGCTGTTTTTT; cdr3_aa: CASRRPGQGSFEGTGELFF
d_call: .; clone_size: few; j_call: TRBJ2-6; v_call: TRBV6-1; cdr3_nt: TGTGCCAGCAGTGAAGGGAGCACCCGGAAAAAGTCCAACGTCCTGACTTTC; cdr3_aa: CASSEGSTRKKSNVLTF
d_call: .; clone_size: .; j_call: TRBJ2-1; v_call: TRBV4-3; cdr3_nt: TGCGCCAGCAGCCAAGAGATTAGCGGCTCCTACAATGAGCAGTTCTTC; cdr3_aa: CASSQEISGSYNEQFF
d_call: .; clone_size: few; j_call: TRBJ1-2; v_call: TRBV5-6; cdr3_nt: TGTGCCAGCAGCTTTAGTACAGTGCTAGGGAGTGGCTACACCTTC; cdr3_aa: CASSFSTVLGSGYTF
d_call: .; clone_size: .; j_call: TRBJ1-1; v_call: TRBV5-1; cdr3_nt: TGCGCCAGCAGCCAGGGATCTGAAGCTTTCTTT; cdr3_aa: CASSQGSEAFF
d_call: .; clone_size: .; j_call: TRBJ2-7; v_call: TRBV11-3; cdr3_nt: TGTGCCAGCAGCTTCGCGGGGGCCTCCTACGAGCAGTACTTC; cdr3_aa: CASSFAGASYEQYF
d_call: TRBD2; clone_size: .; j_call: TRBJ2-1; v_call: TRBV19; cdr3_nt: TGTGCCAGTAGTATATCCGAGGGGAGTGAGCGGGGGCAGTTCTTC; cdr3_aa: CASSISEGSERGQFF
d_call: .; clone_size: .; j_call: TRBJ1-2; v_call: TRBV10-3; cdr3_nt: TGTGCCATCAGTGGCAGTTATGGCTACACCTTC; cdr3_aa: CAISGSYGYTF
d_call: .; clone_size: .; j_call: TRBJ2-7; v_call: TRBV11-3; cdr3_nt: TGTGCCAGCAGCATTAACAGGGTAGAGGGCGAGCAGTACTTC; cdr3_aa: CASSINRVEGEQYF
d_call: .; clone_size: .; j_call: TRBJ1-1; v_call: TRBV6-2/TRBV6-3; cdr3_nt: TGTGCCAGCAGTTCACAGGTGAAGGCCTCTGAAGCTTTCTTT; cdr3_aa: CASSSQVKASEAFF
d_call: .; clone_size: once; j_call: TRBJ2-7; v_call: TRBV18; cdr3_nt: TGTGCCAGCTCACCAGACAGCAGCTCCTACGAGCAGTACTTC; cdr3_aa: CASSPDSSSYEQYF
d_call: TRBD2; clone_size: .; j_call: TRBJ2-2; v_call: TRBV4-1; cdr3_nt: TGCGCCAGCAGCCAAGATAAAACTAGCGGAACGAACACCGGGGAGCTGTTTTTT; cdr3_aa: CASSQDKTSGTNTGELFF
d_call: .; clone_size: .; j_call: TRBJ1-3; v_call: TRBV5-1; cdr3_nt: TGCGCCAGCAGCTCAGGGGCGAGAGGTGGAAACACCATATATTTT; cdr3_aa: CASSSGARGGNTIYF
d_call: .; clone_size: .; j_call: TRBJ2-7; v_call: TRBV19; cdr3_nt: TGTGCCAGTAGTCATACCGGGACTTCGACTTCTGAGCAGTACTTC; cdr3_aa: CASSHTGTSTSEQYF
d_call: .; clone_size: once; j_call: TRBJ1-1; v_call: TRBV10-3; cdr3_nt: TGTGCCATCAGTGGGACGGGAGGGGGGTTCATGAACACTGAAGCTTTCTTT; cdr3_aa: CAISGTGGGFMNTEAFF
d_call: TRBD1; clone_size: .; j_call: TRBJ1-2; v_call: TRBV9; cdr3_nt: TGTGCCAGCAGCGTAGGGGACAGGGTGTTTGGCTACACCTTC; cdr3_aa: CASSVGDRVFGYTF
d_call: TRBD1; clone_size: .; j_call: TRBJ1-1; v_call: TRBV29-1; cdr3_nt: TGCAGCGTTGAAAGGGACAGGGGACGGAACACTGAAGCTTTCTTT; cdr3_aa: CSVERDRGRNTEAFF
d_call: .; clone_size: .; j_call: TRBJ1-1; v_call: TRBV30; cdr3_nt: TGTGCCTGGAGTGTTCGGGTTGGGACTGAAGCTTTCTTT; cdr3_aa: CAWSVRVGTEAFF
d_call: .; clone_size: .; j_call: TRBJ1-5; v_call: TRBV6-5; cdr3_nt: TGTGCCAGCAGTTACGGCACCGGGAGCAATCAGCCCCAGCATTTT; cdr3_aa: CASSYGTGSNQPQHF
d_call: .; clone_size: once; j_call: TRBJ2-6; v_call: TRBV28; cdr3_nt: TGTGCCAGCAGTCCAGACAGCTCTGGGGCCAACGTCCTGACTTTC; cdr3_aa: CASSPDSSGANVLTF
d_call: TRBD1; clone_size: once; j_call: TRBJ2-1; v_call: TRBV5-1; cdr3_nt: TGCGCCAGCAGCGGAAGCAGGGGGCAGTCGAGTGATGAGCAGTTCTTC; cdr3_aa: CASSGSRGQSSDEQFF
d_call: TRBD2; clone_size: .; j_call: TRBJ2-1; v_call: TRBV5-1; cdr3_nt: TGCGCCAGCAGCTTCGGAAAAGCGGGGGGGCAAAATGAGCAGTTCTTC; cdr3_aa: CASSFGKAGGQNEQFF
d_call: .; clone_size: once; j_call: TRBJ1-6; v_call: TRBV9; cdr3_nt: TGTGCCAGCAGCGATTCCGGGAGCTCCTATAATTCACCCCTCCACTTT; cdr3_aa: CASSDSGSSYNSPLHF
d_call: .; clone_size: .; j_call: TRBJ2-7; v_call: TRBV10-3; cdr3_nt: TGTGCCATCAGGGACAGAGTATCGACCGACGAGCAGTACTTC; cdr3_aa: CAIRDRVSTDEQYF
d_call: TRBD1; clone_size: .; j_call: TRBJ2-7; v_call: TRBV2; cdr3_nt: TGTGCCAGCCTTAGGGACAGTAGCTCCTACGAGCAGTACTTC; cdr3_aa: CASLRDSSSYEQYF
d_call: .; clone_size: few; j_call: TRBJ1-2; v_call: TRBV30; cdr3_nt: TGTGCCTGGAGTTTGGGACCGGGGGACTATGGCTACACCTTC; cdr3_aa: CAWSLGPGDYGYTF
d_call: .; clone_size: .; j_call: TRBJ2-7; v_call: TRBV12-3/TRBV12-4; cdr3_nt: TGTGCCAGCAGCCCGGGCAGCGGCGAGCAGTACTTC; cdr3_aa: CASSPGSGEQYF
d_call: TRBD1; clone_size: once; j_call: TRBJ1-3; v_call: TRBV5-1; cdr3_nt: TGCGCCAGCAGCACTACAGGGGACGGAAACACCATATATTTT; cdr3_aa: CASSTTGDGNTIYF
d_call: TRBD1; clone_size: .; j_call: TRBJ1-1; v_call: TRBV5-5; cdr3_nt: TGTGCCAGCAGCTTGGGGGACAGGATGAACACTGAAGCTTTCTTT; cdr3_aa: CASSLGDRMNTEAFF
d_call: TRBD2; clone_size: .; j_call: TRBJ2-1; v_call: TRBV10-3; cdr3_nt: TGTGCCATCACTAAACTAGCGGGGGTCGACAATGAGCAGTTCTTC; cdr3_aa: CAITKLAGVDNEQFF
d_call: TRBD1; clone_size: .; j_call: TRBJ1-6; v_call: TRBV6-5; cdr3_nt: TGTGCCAGCAGGGGACAGGGTGGCTCACCCCTCCACTTT; cdr3_aa: CASRGQGGSPLHF
d_call: .; clone_size: .; j_call: TRBJ1-5; v_call: TRBV24-1; cdr3_nt: TGTGCCACCCTCCTGGGGGGGTGGGAAGAGCCCCAGCATTTT; cdr3_aa: CATLLGGWEEPQHF
d_call: TRBD1; clone_size: .; j_call: TRBJ1-4; v_call: TRBV6-5; cdr3_nt: TGTGCCAGCAGTACGGGACAGATCTGGGAAAAACTGTTTTTT; cdr3_aa: CASSTGQIWEKLFF
d_call: .; clone_size: .; j_call: TRBJ2-2; v_call: TRBV23-1; cdr3_nt: TGCGCCAGCAGTCAATTCAGGGGATCGGGCACCGGGGAGCTGTTTTTT; cdr3_aa: CASSQFRGSGTGELFF
d_call: .; clone_size: .; j_call: TRBJ1-5; v_call: TRBV27; cdr3_nt: TGTGCCAGCAGTTGGACAGATAGCAATCAGCCCCAGCATTTT; cdr3_aa: CASSWTDSNQPQHF
d_call: .; clone_size: .; j_call: TRBJ1-2; v_call: TRBV6-5; cdr3_nt: TGTGCCAGCAGTTACTCTGTGGGCAGTTCGGGGGGCTACACCTTC; cdr3_aa: CASSYSVGSSGGYTF
d_call: .; clone_size: .; j_call: TRBJ2-5; v_call: TRBV7-9; cdr3_nt: TGTGCCAGCAGCTTAGATAGCGAGCAAGAGACCCAGTACTTC; cdr3_aa: CASSLDSEQETQYF
d_call: .; clone_size: .; j_call: TRBJ2-3; v_call: TRBV10-3; cdr3_nt: TGTGCCATCAGTGAACGGAGGCGGACCCAGAGCACAGATACGCAGTATTTT; cdr3_aa: CAISERRRTQSTDTQYF
d_call: .; clone_size: .; j_call: TRBJ1-4; v_call: TRBV18; cdr3_nt: TGTGCCAGCTCACCACCGGGGGCGGCTAATGAAAAACTGTTTTTT; cdr3_aa: CASSPPGAANEKLFF
d_call: .; clone_size: .; j_call: TRBJ2-7; v_call: TRBV10-3; cdr3_nt: TGTGCCATCAGTGAAACTAGTGGCGAGCAGTACTTC; cdr3_aa: CAISETSGEQYF
d_call: .; clone_size: .; j_call: TRBJ2-7; v_call: TRBV6-2/TRBV6-3; cdr3_nt: TGTGCCAGCAGTGACACTCTCGAGCAGTACTTC; cdr3_aa: CASSDTLEQYF
d_call: TRBD2; clone_size: .; j_call: TRBJ2-3; v_call: TRBV19; cdr3_nt: TGTGCCAGTAGGGCTGAGCGGGGGGGCGTCAATACGCAGTATTTT; cdr3_aa: CASRAERGGVNTQYF
d_call: .; clone_size: .; j_call: TRBJ1-2; v_call: TRBV7-2; cdr3_nt: TGTGCCAGCAGCTTAGCGAACACCGGAGGGGGCTACACCTTC; cdr3_aa: CASSLANTGGGYTF
d_call: TRBD1; clone_size: .; j_call: TRBJ1-2; v_call: TRBV4-3; cdr3_nt: TGCGCCAGCAGCCAAGATGGGACAGCCAGTAACTATGGCTACACCTTC; cdr3_aa: CASSQDGTASNYGYTF
d_call: .; clone_size: .; j_call: TRBJ1-6; v_call: TRBV10-3; cdr3_nt: TGTGCCATCAGTGAGTCGTCAGGTAATTCACCCCTCCACTTT; cdr3_aa: CAISESSGNSPLHF
d_call: .; clone_size: .; j_call: TRBJ2-3; v_call: TRBV13; cdr3_nt: TGTGCCAGCAGCGGGACTCCCGGACTCGGTACGCAGTATTTT; cdr3_aa: CASSGTPGLGTQYF
d_call: TRBD1; clone_size: .; j_call: TRBJ2-1; v_call: TRBV5-4; cdr3_nt: TGTGCCAGCAGCTTGGACTGGACAGGGTGGAATGAGCAGTTCTTC; cdr3_aa: CASSLDWTGWNEQFF
d_call: .; clone_size: .; j_call: TRBJ2-1; v_call: TRBV4-3; cdr3_nt: TGCGCCAGCAGCCAAGATAACGGGGTCGGCAATGAGCAGTTCTTC; cdr3_aa: CASSQDNGVGNEQFF
d_call: TRBD2; clone_size: .; j_call: TRBJ2-1; v_call: TRBV7-2; cdr3_nt: TGTGCCAGCAGCTTACGTAGCGGGGGGTACAATGAGCAGTTCTTC; cdr3_aa: CASSLRSGGYNEQFF
d_call: TRBD1; clone_size: .; j_call: TRBJ1-2; v_call: TRBV18; cdr3_nt: TGTGCCAGCTCCCCCGGACAGGGGGCTGACGGCTACACCTTC; cdr3_aa: CASSPGQGADGYTF